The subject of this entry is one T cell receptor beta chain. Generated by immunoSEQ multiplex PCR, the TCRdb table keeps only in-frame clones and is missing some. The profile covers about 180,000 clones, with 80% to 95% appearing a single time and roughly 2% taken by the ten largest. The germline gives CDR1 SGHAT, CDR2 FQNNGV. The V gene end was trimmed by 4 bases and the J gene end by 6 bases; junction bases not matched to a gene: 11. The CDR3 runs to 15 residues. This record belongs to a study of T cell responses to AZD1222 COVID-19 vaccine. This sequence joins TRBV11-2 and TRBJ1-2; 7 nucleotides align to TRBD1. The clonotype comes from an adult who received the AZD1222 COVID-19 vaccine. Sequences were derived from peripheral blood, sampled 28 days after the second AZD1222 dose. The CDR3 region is CASSSLWRGQDGYTF. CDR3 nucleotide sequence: TGTGCCAGCAGCTCCCTCTGGAGGGGGCAGGATGGCTACACCTTC. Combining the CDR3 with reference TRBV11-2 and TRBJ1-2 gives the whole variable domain EAGVAQSPRYKIIEKRQSVAFWCNPISGHATLYWYQQILGQGPKLLIQFQNNGVVDDSQLPKDRFSAERLKGVDSTLKIQPAKLEDSAVYLCASSSLWRGQDGYTFGSGTRLTVV.